This T cell receptor (beta chain) was sequenced for a study of T cells in Graves' hyperthyroidism and ophthalmopathy. General study findings and limits: Ophthalmopathy and stable hyperthyroidism were separated by a 13 V-J model.

Only one count was recorded for this clonotype. Its antigen is currently unknown. Amplification of TCR beta CDR3 regions was performed using RNA transcripts as template. The HTBI primer set was used in a first-round RT-PCR of the TCR CDR3. One entry per CDR3 protein results from TCRdb running MiXCR on the multiplex PCR reads. The sample carries roughly 300,000 distinct CDR3 sequences, 18% recorded once. The CDR3 has 13 amino acids. The V and J ends lost 5 bases and 0 bases respectively, with 8 bases between them. CDR1 SQVTM and CDR2 ANQGSEA come from the germline V gene. Patients were excluded because of uncontrolled infection, other autoimmune disease, pregnancy or lactation.

Sample: blood. The receptor was isolated from a woman in her forties or fifties with Graves' hyperthyroidism. The rearrangement uses TRBV29-1 and TRBJ1-3; no clear D. CDR3 loop: CSVFFNSGNTIYF. CDR3 coding DNA: TGCAGCGTTTTTTTCAACTCTGGAAACACCATATATTTT.